This T cell receptor (beta chain) came from a study of tumor and adjacent non-tumor tissue in lung cancer. Study details: The cohort had around twelve adenocarcinoma, a couple of squamous cell and 1 small cell patients. Whole-study results and caveats: Higher tumor TCR diversity was associated with shorter survival. TCR diversity was significantly greater in tumor than normal lung tissue. In normal lung, the top 100 clones were significantly more dominant than in tumor.

RNA was extracted from bulk tissue without any cell sorting. Germline V gene data show CDR1 as MNHNS and CDR2 as SASEGT. This CDR3 has 14 residues. Three rounds of nested PCR, following a modified ARM-PCR protocol, produced the TCRbeta library. TCRdb re-called the multiplex PCR reads with MiXCR, one entry per CDR3 protein. The sample includes around 140,000 distinct CDR3 sequences, about 71% of them seen just once. A word on this clonotype: Antigen: not known. An end of the junction does not agree with germline; a read error may underlie this.

The TCR originated in a man in his 60s with small cell lung cancer. The chain joins TRBV6-1 to TRBJ2-1, with D possibly being TRBD1 or TRBD2 (5 bases each). Sequenced: lung tumor tissue. CDR3 sequence: CASSVGADYGEQFF. CDR3 sequence (DNA): TGTGCCAGTAGTGTAGGGGCCGACTACGGTGAGCAGTTCTTC.